The 4 T cell receptor beta chains below come from one sample, sequenced in a study of T cells in Graves' hyperthyroidism and ophthalmopathy. Using RNA transcripts as the source, TCR beta CDR3 regions were amplified. HTBI primers were employed in a first-round RT-PCR of the TCR CDR3. MiXCR was run by TCRdb on the multiplex PCR reads, yielding one entry per CDR3 protein. There are some 560,000 distinct CDR3 sequences in the sample; more than 15% occur only once, and roughly 6.6% lies in the top ten. Sequencing was carried out using blood. All receptors derive from a woman aged 30 to 39 with Graves' hyperthyroidism.

The sample holds a few counts of this clonotype. This rearrangement joins TRBV27 to TRBJ2-5, with 14 bases fitting TRBD2. Germline lookup yields CDR1 MNHEY and CDR2 SMNVEV (reference sequence). V was clipped by 8 bases and J by 2 bases; unmatched bases: 10. CDR3 length equals 17 residues. CDR3 amino acids: CASGAPGLAGEQETQYF. DNA of the CDR3: TGTGCCAGCGGCGCGCCGGGACTAGCGGGAGAGCAAGAGACCCAGTACTTC.

A few counts support this clonotype. The V and J genes are TRBV5-5 and TRBJ2-1; 12 nucleotides match TRBD2. The CDR3 totals 16 residues. Germline CDR1 reads SGHKS; CDR2 reads YYEKEE (reference sequence). V was clipped by 7 bases and J by 7 bases; unmatched bases: 12. DNA for the CDR3: TGTGCCAGCCATCGACTAGCGGGAGATCCTAGGAATGAGCAGTTCTTC. This codes for CASHRLAGDPRNEQFF.

The table lists this clonotype with many counts. The genes are TRBV5-6 and TRBJ1-1; no clear D. The CDR3 totals 15 residues. Looked up from germline, CDR1 is SGHDT and CDR2 is YYEEEE. Trimming removed 3 bases at V and 7 bases at J, with 19 bases between. In nucleotides, the CDR3 is TGTGCCAGCAGCTCGCCTCTCATAGGAAACGATGAAGCTTTCTTT. It translates to CASSSPLIGNDEAFF. The whole variable domain, remainder taken from reference TRBV5-6 and TRBJ1-1, is DAGVTQSPTHLIKTRGQQVTLRCSPKSGHDTVSWYQQALGQGPQFIFQYYEEEERQRGNFPDRFSGHQFPNYSSELNVNALLLGDSALYLCASSSPLIGNDEAFFGQGTRLTVV.

This clonotype has a handful of counts. The rearrangement links TRBV30 to TRBJ1-6; D not certain. Germline values: CDR1 GTSNPN, CDR2 SVGIG (reference sequence). V was shortened by 3 bases and J by 10 bases, with 16 bases between the two germline ends. The CDR3 loop spans 14 amino acids. As DNA, the CDR3 is TGTGCCTGGAGGTCCCTAGGGTTTGGGTCACCCCTCCACTTT. Amino acid sequence: CAWRSLGFGSPLHF.